Detailed here is one TCR beta chain. What it binds is not known. This specimen comes from a study of cytomegalovirus exposure and HLA in healthy donors. The study's findings and limits: Cytomegalovirus-associated TCR beta chains were listed, numbering 164. According to a subsequent analysis, TCR clusters identified in the first cohort showed a tendency to co-occur across the approximately 120 validation repertoires.

TCRdb keeps only in-frame clones here, not all; method: immunoSEQ multiplex PCR. The sample lists about 150,000 clones, 65% to 90% occurring once. The J segment lost 4 bases and the V segment lost 0 bases, leaving 6 bases of the junction unmatched. Germline values: CDR1 LGHNA, CDR2 YNFKEQ. The CDR3 contains 16 residues. Material for sequencing was PBMCs. The receptor comes from a man aged 18-30 years in good health and CMV-seropositive. V and J are TRBV4-2 and TRBJ2-1, with TRBD2 matching 7 bases. The CDR3: CASSQERAGVYNEQFF. The CDR3, as DNA: TGTGCCAGCAGCCAAGAAAGGGCGGGAGTGTACAATGAGCAGTTCTTC.